Below, 9 T cell receptor beta chains from the same sample are listed, as sequenced in a study of T-cell memory formation after mild COVID-19. TCRdb itself ran the 5' RACE reads through MiXCR, one entry per CDR3 protein. The sample includes 95,000 to 120,000 distinct CDR3 sequences, 22% of them seen just once. Input material: PBMCs or a T cell subset sorted from them (not recorded which). These receptors were obtained from a man between 18 and 35 years old who had mild COVID-19 (a few samples of this study predate the infection). Cell type and time point are not known.

In this sample, this clonotype turned up a few times. V usage is TRBV12-3 or TRBV12-4 and J usage is TRBJ2-1; the match to TRBD2 covers 11 bases. This CDR3 spans 15 amino acids. V was clipped by 3 bases and J by 3 bases; unmatched bases: 1. CDR3 loop: CASSFLAGGYNEQFF. Here the CDR3 DNA reads TGTGCCAGCAGTTTCCTAGCGGGGGGCTACAATGAGCAGTTCTTC.

This chain connects TRBV29-1 to TRBJ2-3, with 10 bases fitting TRBD2. Germline CDR1 reads SQVTM; CDR2 reads ANQGSEA. V lost 4 bases and J lost 2; bases outside the gene matches: 6. This CDR3 is built from 15 residues. In DNA form, the CDR3 reads TGCAGCGTTGTCCTAGCGGGGGACCCCACAGATACGCAGTATTTT. Protein sequence: CSVVLAGDPTDTQYF.

This clonotype was found many times. This chain links TRBV7-9 with TRBJ1-1; D gene ambiguous. This CDR3 is built from 15 residues. Germline V CDR1 and CDR2: SEHNR, FQNEAQ (reference sequence). The V and J ends lost 1 base and 1 base respectively, with 10 bases between them. CDR3 protein: CASSLGTAWNTEAFF. CDR3 DNA sequence: TGTGCCAGCAGCTTAGGGACGGCTTGGAACACTGAAGCTTTCTTT.

As for this clonotype: A read error may produce the germline difference seen at one junction end. V gene TRBV10-3 combines with J gene TRBJ2-1; TRBD1 matches 10 bases. This CDR3 comprises 11 residues. Germline V gene lookup returns CDR1 ENHRY and CDR2 SYGVKD. The CDR3 is CAISEGTGVIF. CDR3 sequence (DNA): TGTGCCATCAGTGAAGGGACAGGGGTAATCTTC.

The V and J genes are TRBV14 and TRBJ1-2; tentative D call: TRBD1 (6 bases). V was clipped by 1 base and J by 4 bases, with 19 bases between them. The CDR3 runs to 17 residues. The germline V gene encodes CDR1 SGHDN and CDR2 FVKESK. Here the CDR3 DNA reads TGTGCCAGCAGCCAAGGGCGGGGGCTGGGGGACTCCTATGGCTACACCTTC. Residues: CASSQGRGLGDSYGYTF.

This clonotype was seen more than once but under ten times. This chain uses TRBV29-1 with TRBJ1-2; D perhaps matches TRBD1 (6 bases). The CDR3 spans 13 residues. Germline V gene data show CDR1 as SQVTM and CDR2 as ANQGSEA. Trimming cost V 4 bases and J 3 bases, with 12 bases left between them. The CDR3 sequence is CSVAVAGDYGYTF. CDR3 DNA: TGCAGCGTTGCAGTCGCAGGGGACTATGGCTACACCTTC. Filled out from reference TRBV29-1 and TRBJ1-2, the complete variable domain reads SAVISQKPSRDICQRGTSLTIQCQVDSQVTMMFWYRQQPGQSLTLIATANQGSEATYESGFVIDKFPISRPNLTFSTLTVSNMSPEDSSIYLCSVAVAGDYGYTFGSGTRLTVV.

This chain uses TRBV4-3 with TRBJ2-2, with D perhaps TRBD2 (6 bases). The CDR3 has 15 amino acids. The V gene lost 0 bases and the J gene lost 7 bases, with 12 bases spanning the gap. Germline V gene data show CDR1 as LGHNA and CDR2 as YSLEER. CDR3 in amino acids: CASSQDRQEGGELFF. The CDR3 DNA is TGCGCCAGCAGCCAAGATAGGCAGGAGGGCGGGGAGCTGTTTTTT.

This clonotype was found a few times. The rearrangement links TRBV5-1 to TRBJ2-3; 7 nucleotides agree with TRBD1. V gave up 1 base and J gave up 5 bases; unmatched junction bases: 10. CDR1 and CDR2 from the germline V gene are SGHRS and YFSETQ. The CDR3 has 16 residues. CDR3 amino acids: CASSLLRQGSEDTQYF. CDR3 DNA: TGCGCCAGCAGCTTGTTGAGACAGGGCTCCGAAGATACGCAGTATTTT.

This clonotype was detected ten times or more. The chain recombines TRBV11-1 with TRBJ2-1; D is unclear. Germline-derived CDR1 and CDR2 are SGHAT and FQDESV (reference sequence). V lost 4 bases and J 5 bases, leaving 9 bases between the germline ends. The CDR3 totals 13 residues. CDR3 amino acids: CASSSDLNNEQFF. The CDR3 DNA is TGTGCCAGCAGCTCGGACCTTAACAATGAGCAGTTCTTC.